This T cell receptor beta chain was observed in a study of blood T cell repertoires in COVID-19. Study overall: Samples representing acute and convalescent COVID-19 were sourced from the United States, Italy and Spain.

Original analysis: Using reference gene primer amplification, nucleated cell counts were estimated. Only in-frame clones appear in the TCRdb table, and some are missing; sequencing was by immunoSEQ multiplex PCR. D and trimming were read from the DNA, whereas the V and J calls and clone size are those reported in that table. Found here are 350,000 or so clones, roughly nine tenths of them singletons; the top ten hold roughly 3.9%. This clone appeared a single time. Seattle's cohort entered during active infection and was followed longitudinally. The TCR originated in a woman in her sixties with COVID-19, enrolled during active disease. The specimen was peripheral blood.

This CDR3 reads CASSYWGQAAFF. The DNA for the CDR3 is TGTGCCAGCAGTTACTGGGGACAGGCGGCTTTCTTT. The genes are TRBV6-5 and TRBJ1-1; 8 bases are shared with TRBD1. Germline CDR1 is MNHEY and CDR2 is SVGAGI. The J segment lost 11 bases and the V segment lost 1 base, leaving 3 bases of the junction unmatched. The CDR3 is made up of 12 amino acids.